This TCR beta chain was profiled in a study of CD8+CD57+ T cells in acquired aplastic anemia. As for the study in general: 3 to 3.5 ug was the average amount of DNA from sorted CD4+ and CD8+ cells. Broader study findings: Patients were compared with controls for CD8+ Simpson's diversity, and no significant difference emerged. Researchers report that fewer than 30 CD8+ CDR3 sequences appeared in both patients and controls.

Patients picked for sequencing had shown CD8+CD57+ cell expansion detected by flow cytometry. Acquired aplastic anemia of severe grade affected all patients. It was genomic DNA that served as the template for profiling TCR beta VDJ and CDR3. TCRdb re-analysed the reads in MiXCR, keeping a single row per CDR3 protein. The table has around 290,000 distinct CDR3 sequences, approximately 58% seen once. This clonotype was observed at least ten times. Its antigen is as yet unknown. Sequenced: sorted CD4+, CD8+, or CD8+CD57+ T cells (not recorded which) from PBMCs. This receptor was identified in a human donor with aplastic anemia.

The CDR3 loop is CASSDGGGQETQYF. In nucleotides, the CDR3 is TGTGCCAGCAGTGATGGGGGGGGACAAGAGACCCAGTACTTC. The chain combines TRBV6-1 with TRBJ2-5; TRBD2 agrees at 7 bases. Germline CDR1 MNHNS, CDR2 SASEGT. The CDR3 is made up of 14 amino acids. Losses at the gene ends were 3 bases for V and 2 bases for J; bases not matched to a gene: 3.